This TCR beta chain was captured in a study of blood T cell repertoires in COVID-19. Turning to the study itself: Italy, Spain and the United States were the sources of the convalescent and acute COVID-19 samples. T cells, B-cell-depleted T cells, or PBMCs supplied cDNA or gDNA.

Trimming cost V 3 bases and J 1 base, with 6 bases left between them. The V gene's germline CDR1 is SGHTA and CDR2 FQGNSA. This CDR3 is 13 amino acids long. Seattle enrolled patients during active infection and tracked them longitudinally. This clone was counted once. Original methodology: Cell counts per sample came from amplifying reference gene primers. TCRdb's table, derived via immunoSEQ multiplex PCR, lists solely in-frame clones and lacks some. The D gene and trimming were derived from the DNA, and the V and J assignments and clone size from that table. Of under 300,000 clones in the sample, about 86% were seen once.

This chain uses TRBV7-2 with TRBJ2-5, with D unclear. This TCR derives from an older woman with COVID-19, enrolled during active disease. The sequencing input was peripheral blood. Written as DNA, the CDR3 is TGTGCCAGCAGCTTTGGCTTCCAAGAGACCCAGTACTTC. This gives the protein CASSFGFQETQYF.